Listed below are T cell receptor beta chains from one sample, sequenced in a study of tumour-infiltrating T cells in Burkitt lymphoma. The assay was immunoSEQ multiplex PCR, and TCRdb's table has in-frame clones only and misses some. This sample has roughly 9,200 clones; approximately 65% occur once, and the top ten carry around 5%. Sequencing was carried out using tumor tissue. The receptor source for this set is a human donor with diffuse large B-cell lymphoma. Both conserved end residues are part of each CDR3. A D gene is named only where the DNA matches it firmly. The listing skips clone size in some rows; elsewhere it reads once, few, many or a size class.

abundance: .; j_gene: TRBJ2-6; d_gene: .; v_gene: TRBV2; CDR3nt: TGTGCCAGCAACAGGGACTCTGGGGCCAACGTCCTGACTTTC; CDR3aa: CASNRDSGANVLTF
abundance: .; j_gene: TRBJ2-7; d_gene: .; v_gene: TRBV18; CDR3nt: TGTGCCAGCTCACCAACTCGTAGCTACGAGCAGTACTTC; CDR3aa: CASSPTRSYEQYF
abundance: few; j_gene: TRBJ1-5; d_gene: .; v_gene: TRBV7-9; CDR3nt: TGTGCCAGCAGCTTAGAGGGGGATTACCAGCATTTT; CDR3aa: CASSLEGDYQHF
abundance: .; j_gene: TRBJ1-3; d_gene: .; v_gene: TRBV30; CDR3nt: TGTGCCTGGAGTACGGGCGAAGAAAACACCATATATTTT; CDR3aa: CAWSTGEENTIYF
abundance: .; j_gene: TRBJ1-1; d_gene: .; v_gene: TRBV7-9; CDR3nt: TGTGCCAGCAGCTTAGGGGGACTGAACACTGAAGCTTTCTTT; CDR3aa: CASSLGGLNTEAFF
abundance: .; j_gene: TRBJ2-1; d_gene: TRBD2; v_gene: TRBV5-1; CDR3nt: TGCGCCAGCAGCTTGGGGCCCTCTGGTAGCGGGGCTTACAATGAGCAGTTCTTC; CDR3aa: CASSLGPSGSGAYNEQFF
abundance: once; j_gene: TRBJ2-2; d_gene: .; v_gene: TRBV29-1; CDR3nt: TGCAGCGTTGATGAGGCGAACACCGGGGAGCTGTTTTTT; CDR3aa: CSVDEANTGELFF
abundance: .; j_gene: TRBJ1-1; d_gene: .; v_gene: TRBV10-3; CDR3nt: TGTGCCATCAGTGAGATGTTTGACAGGTCTGATCCGAACACTGAAGCTTTCTTT; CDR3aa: CAISEMFDRSDPNTEAFF
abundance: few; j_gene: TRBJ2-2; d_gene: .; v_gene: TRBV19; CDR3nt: TGTGCCAGTAGTTGGGGGCCGGGAACCGGGGAGCTGTTTTTT; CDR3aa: CASSWGPGTGELFF
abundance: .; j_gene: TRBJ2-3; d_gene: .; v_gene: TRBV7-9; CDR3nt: TGTGCCAGCAGCCCAACGGTTACAAGCACAGATACGCAGTATTTT; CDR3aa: CASSPTVTSTDTQYF
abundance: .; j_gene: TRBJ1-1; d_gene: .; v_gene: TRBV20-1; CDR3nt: TGCAGTGCTACCCAGGGCACTGAAGCTTTCTTT; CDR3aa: CSATQGTEAFF
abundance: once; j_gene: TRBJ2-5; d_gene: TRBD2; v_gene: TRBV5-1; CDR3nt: TGCGCCAGCAGCCAACTTCCTAGCGGCGCCGAGACCCAGTACTTC; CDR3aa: CASSQLPSGAETQYF
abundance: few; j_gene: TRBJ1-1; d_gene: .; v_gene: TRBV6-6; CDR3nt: TGTGCCAGCAGTTCAGGCAGTGCCACTGAAGCTTTCTTT; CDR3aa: CASSSGSATEAFF
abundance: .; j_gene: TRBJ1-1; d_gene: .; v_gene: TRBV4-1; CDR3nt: TGCGCCAGCAGCGGTGGACGAGAAGCTTTCTTT; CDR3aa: CASSGGREAFF
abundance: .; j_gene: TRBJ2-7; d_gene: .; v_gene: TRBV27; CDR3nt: TGTGCCAGCAGTTCCGGGCTATACTCCTACGAGCAGTACTTC; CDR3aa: CASSSGLYSYEQYF
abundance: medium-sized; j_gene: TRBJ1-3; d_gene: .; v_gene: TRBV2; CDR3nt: TGTGCCAGCAGGGTTGGGTCGATCTCTGGAAACACCATATATTTT; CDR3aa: CASRVGSISGNTIYF
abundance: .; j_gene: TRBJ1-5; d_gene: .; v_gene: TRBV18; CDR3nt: TGTGCCAGCTCACCGGCAGGGGTTAGTAATCAGCCCCAGCATTTT; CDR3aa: CASSPAGVSNQPQHF
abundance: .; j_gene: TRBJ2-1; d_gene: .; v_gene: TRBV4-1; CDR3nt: TGCGCCAGCAGCCAAGAGCAGTACAATGAGCAGTTCTTC; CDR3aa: CASSQEQYNEQFF
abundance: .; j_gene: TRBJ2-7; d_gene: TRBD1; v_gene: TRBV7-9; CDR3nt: TGTGCCAGCAGCTTAGCCCCGGGACAGGGGGCCCTCTACGAGCAGTACTTC; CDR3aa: CASSLAPGQGALYEQYF
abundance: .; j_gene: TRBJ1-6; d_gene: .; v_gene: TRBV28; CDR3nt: TGTGCCAGCAGTTTACCGCCTGATCCCCTCCACTTT; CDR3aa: CASSLPPDPLHF
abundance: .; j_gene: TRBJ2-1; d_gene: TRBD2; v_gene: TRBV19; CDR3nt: TGTGCCAGTAGTACCACTAGCGGTGACTACAATGAGCAGTTCTTC; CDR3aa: CASSTTSGDYNEQFF
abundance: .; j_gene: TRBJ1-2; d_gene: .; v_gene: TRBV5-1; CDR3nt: TGCGCCAGCAGCTCCGGGTTCTTGGCAGAGATAAGGAATGGCTACACCTTC; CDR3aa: CASSSGFLAEIRNGYTF
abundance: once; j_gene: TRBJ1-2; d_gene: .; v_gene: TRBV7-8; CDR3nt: TGTGCCAGCAGCTTTATTACAGGCGGCTACACCTTC; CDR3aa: CASSFITGGYTF
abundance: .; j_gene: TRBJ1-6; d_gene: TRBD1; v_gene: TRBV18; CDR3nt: TGTGCCAGCTCGTCCAGGACAGGGGGCAATTCACCCCTCCACTTT; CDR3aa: CASSSRTGGNSPLHF
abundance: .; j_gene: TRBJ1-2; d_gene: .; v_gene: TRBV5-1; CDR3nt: TGCGCCAGCAGCTTAGCAGCATCCTATGGCTACACCTTC; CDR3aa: CASSLAASYGYTF
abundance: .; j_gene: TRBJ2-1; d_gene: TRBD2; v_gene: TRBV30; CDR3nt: TGTGCCTGGACCTCCGGGACTAGCGGAGGGGGAGATGAGCAGTTCTTC; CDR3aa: CAWTSGTSGGGDEQFF
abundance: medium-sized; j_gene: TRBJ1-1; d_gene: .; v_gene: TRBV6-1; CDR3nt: TGTGCCAGCAGTGCCGGGGGAGGGTACACTGAAGCTTTCTTT; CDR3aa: CASSAGGGYTEAFF
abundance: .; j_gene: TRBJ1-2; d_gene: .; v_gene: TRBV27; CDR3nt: TGTGCCAGCAGCTATTATGAATCGGGGACCCTCTATGGCTACACCTTC; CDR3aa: CASSYYESGTLYGYTF
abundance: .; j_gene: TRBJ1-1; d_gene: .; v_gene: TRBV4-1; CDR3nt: TGCGCCAGCAGCCCAAACCTGGGCTATGACACTGAAGCTTTCTTT; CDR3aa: CASSPNLGYDTEAFF
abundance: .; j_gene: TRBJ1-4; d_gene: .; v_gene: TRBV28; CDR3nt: TGTGCCAGCAGTTTACAGGGGAGGCGGGAAAAACTGTTTTTT; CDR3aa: CASSLQGRREKLFF
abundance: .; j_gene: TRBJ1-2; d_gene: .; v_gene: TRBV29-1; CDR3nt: TGCAGCACTAATTCGGGGGCACATGGCTACACCTTC; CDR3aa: CSTNSGAHGYTF
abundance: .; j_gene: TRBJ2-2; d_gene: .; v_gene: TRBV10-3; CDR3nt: TGTGCCATCAGCGAAAGACTGAGGACCGGGGAGCTGTTTTTT; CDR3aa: CAISERLRTGELFF
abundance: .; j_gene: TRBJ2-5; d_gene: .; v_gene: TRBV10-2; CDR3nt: TGCGCCAGCCGGGATCCCAGTGGAAGGGAGACCCAGTACTTC; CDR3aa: CASRDPSGRETQYF
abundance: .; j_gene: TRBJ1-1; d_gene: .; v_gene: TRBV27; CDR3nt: TGTGCCAGCAGTTTAATAGACGGACTGAACACTGAAGCTTTCTTT; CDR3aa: CASSLIDGLNTEAFF
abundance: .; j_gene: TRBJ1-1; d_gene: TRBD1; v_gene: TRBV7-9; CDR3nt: TGTGCCAGCAGACCGACGACAGGGGCAATGAACACTGAAGCTTTCTTT; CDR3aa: CASRPTTGAMNTEAFF
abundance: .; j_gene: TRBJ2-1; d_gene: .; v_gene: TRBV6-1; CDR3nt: TGTGCCAGCAGTTTGACTAGCAGGGGCAATGAGCAGTTCTTC; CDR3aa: CASSLTSRGNEQFF
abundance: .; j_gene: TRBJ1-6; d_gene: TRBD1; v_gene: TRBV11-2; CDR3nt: TGTGCCAGCAGGGCAAACAGGGGTGCGCCCCCTAATTCACCCCTCCACTTT; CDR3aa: CASRANRGAPPNSPLHF
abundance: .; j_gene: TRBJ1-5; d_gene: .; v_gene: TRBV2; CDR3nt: TGTGCCAGCAGTGACGGTCCAGCAGGGCCCCAGCATTTT; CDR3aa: CASSDGPAGPQHF
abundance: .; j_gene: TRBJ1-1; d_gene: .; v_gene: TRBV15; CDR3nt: TGTGCCACCAGCAGCAACACGGGACGGACTTTCTTT; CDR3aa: CATSSNTGRTFF
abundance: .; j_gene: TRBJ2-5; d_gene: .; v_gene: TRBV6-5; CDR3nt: TGTGCCAGCAGTTACCCCGGAGAGACCCAGTACTTC; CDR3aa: CASSYPGETQYF
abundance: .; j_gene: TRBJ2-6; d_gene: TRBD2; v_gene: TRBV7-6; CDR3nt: TGTGCCAGCAGCTTAGTAGCGGGGGGGCGGGGCTCTGGGGCCAACGTCCTGACTTTC; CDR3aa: CASSLVAGGRGSGANVLTF
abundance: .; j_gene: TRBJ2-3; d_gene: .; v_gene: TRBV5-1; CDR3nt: TGCGCCAGCAGCTTGGGGTCTAGCGGCACAGATACGCAGTATTTT; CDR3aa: CASSLGSSGTDTQYF
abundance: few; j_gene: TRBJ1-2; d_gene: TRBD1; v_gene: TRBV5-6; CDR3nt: TGTGCCAGCAGCTTGGCCGGGACAGGGTCTGGCTACACCTTC; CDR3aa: CASSLAGTGSGYTF
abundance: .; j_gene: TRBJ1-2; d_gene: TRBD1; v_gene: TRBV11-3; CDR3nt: TGTGCCAGCAGCTTAGATCGAACAGGGGGCTTTTCGTCTTATGGCTACACCTTC; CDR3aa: CASSLDRTGGFSSYGYTF
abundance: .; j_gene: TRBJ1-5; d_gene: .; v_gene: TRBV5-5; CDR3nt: TGTGCCAGCAGCTTGGCGCTTGGACAGACCAATCAGCCCCAGCATTTT; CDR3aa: CASSLALGQTNQPQHF
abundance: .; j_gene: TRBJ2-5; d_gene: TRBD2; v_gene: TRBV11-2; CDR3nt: TGTGCCAGCAGCTTACTGGGGGGGAGCCAGTACTTC; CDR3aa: CASSLLGGSQYF